This T cell receptor beta chain is drawn from a study of blood T cells in healthy people across ages. As for the study in general: Every two T cells gave about one barcoded beta molecule via template switching.

Concerning this clonotype: Its matching antigen is unknown. At one end, the junction sequence differs from germline, possibly due to a read error.

There are 15 residues in the CDR3. Study findings and constraints: The recorded TCR beta diversity per million T cells decreased in a roughly linear manner with age.

The use of a sample-barcoded 5' primer and a J-beta primer mix characterized a second PCR of roughly 6 to 12 cycles. Every cDNA molecule carried a tag from a template-switch adaptor bearing 12 random nucleotides. Every sample gave at least 3 million paired-end reads containing CDR3. TCRdb called the 5' RACE reads again in MiXCR, with one record for every CDR3 protein. The sample has 650,000 to 1,000,000 distinct CDR3 sequences; about 34% are singletons. The V call is TRBV12-3 or TRBV12-4, the J call TRBJ1-6, with TRBD1 identical over 8 bases. The sequenced sample was blood. This receptor was identified in a man between 18 and 29 years old in good health. The CDR3 is CASSPYYRGRSPPHF. The CDR3 DNA reads TGTGCCAGCAGTCCCTACTACAGGGGGAGATCACCCCCCCACTTT.